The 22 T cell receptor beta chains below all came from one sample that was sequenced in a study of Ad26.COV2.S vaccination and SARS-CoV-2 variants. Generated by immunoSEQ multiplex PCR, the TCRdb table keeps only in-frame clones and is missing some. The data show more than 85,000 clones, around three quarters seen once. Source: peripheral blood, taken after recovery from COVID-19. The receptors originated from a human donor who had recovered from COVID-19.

DNA for the CDR3: TGCAGCGGCCGGGACAGGGGGAGGGGGAACACTGAAGCTTTCTTT. Amino acid sequence: CSGRDRGRGNTEAFF. The chain joins TRBV29-1 to TRBJ1-1; TRBD1 aligns across 11 bases. The V and J ends lost 7 bases and 1 base, in that order; junction bases with no gene match: 8. There are 15 residues in the CDR3. Germline CDR1 and CDR2: SQVTM and ANQGSEA.

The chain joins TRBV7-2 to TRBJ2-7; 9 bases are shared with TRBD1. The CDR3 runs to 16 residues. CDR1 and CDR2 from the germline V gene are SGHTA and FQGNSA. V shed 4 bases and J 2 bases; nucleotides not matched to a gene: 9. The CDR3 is CASSSGTGLPTYEQYF. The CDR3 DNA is TGTGCCAGCAGCTCTGGGACAGGGTTGCCTACCTACGAGCAGTACTTC.

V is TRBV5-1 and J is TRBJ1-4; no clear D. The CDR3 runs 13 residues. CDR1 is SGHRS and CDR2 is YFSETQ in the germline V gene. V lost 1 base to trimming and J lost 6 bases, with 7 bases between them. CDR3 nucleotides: TGCGCCAGCAGCTTGATCCCAGATGAAAAACTGTTTTTT. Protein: CASSLIPDEKLFF.

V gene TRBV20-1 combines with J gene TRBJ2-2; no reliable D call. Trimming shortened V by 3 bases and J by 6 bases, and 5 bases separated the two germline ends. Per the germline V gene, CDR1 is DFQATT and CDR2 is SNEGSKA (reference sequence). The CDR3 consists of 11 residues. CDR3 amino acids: CSASGSGELFF. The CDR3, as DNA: TGCAGTGCTAGTGGCTCCGGGGAGCTGTTTTTT.

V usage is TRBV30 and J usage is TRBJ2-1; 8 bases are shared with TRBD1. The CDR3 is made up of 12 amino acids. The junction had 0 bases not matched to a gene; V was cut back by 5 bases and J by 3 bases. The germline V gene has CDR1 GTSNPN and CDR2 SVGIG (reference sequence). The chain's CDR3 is CAWDRGYNEQFF. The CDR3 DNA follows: TGTGCCTGGGACAGGGGCTACAATGAGCAGTTCTTC. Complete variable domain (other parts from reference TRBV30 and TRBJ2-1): SQTIHQWPATLVQPVGSPLSLECTVEGTSNPNLYWYRQAAGRGLQLLFYSVGIGQISSEVPQNLSASRPQDRQFILSSKKLLLSDSGFYLCAWDRGYNEQFFGPGTRLTVL.

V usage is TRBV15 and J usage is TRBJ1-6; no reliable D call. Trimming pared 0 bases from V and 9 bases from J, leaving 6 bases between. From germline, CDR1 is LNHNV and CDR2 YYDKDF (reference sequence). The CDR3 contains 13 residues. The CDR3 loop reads CATSRELGSPLHF. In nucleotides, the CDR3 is TGTGCCACCAGCAGAGAACTGGGTTCACCCCTCCACTTT.

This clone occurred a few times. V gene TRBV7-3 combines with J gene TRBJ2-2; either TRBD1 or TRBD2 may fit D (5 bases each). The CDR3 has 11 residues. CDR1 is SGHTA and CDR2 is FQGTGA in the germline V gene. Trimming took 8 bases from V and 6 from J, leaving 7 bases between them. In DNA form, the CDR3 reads TGTGCCAGCCAGGGAGCCGGGGAGCTGTTTTTT. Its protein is CASQGAGELFF.

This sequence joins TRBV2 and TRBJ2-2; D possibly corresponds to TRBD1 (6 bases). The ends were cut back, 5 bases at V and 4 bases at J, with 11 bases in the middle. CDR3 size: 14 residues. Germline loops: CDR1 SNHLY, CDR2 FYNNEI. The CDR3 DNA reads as TGTGCCAGCAGTAACAGGGATTCCACCGGGGAGCTGTTTTTT. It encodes CASSNRDSTGELFF.

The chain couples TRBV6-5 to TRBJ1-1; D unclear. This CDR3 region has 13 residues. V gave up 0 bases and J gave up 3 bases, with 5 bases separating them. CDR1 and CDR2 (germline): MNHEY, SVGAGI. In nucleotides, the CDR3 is TGTGCCAGCAGTTACTCATGGGACACTGAAGCTTTCTTT. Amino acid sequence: CASSYSWDTEAFF.

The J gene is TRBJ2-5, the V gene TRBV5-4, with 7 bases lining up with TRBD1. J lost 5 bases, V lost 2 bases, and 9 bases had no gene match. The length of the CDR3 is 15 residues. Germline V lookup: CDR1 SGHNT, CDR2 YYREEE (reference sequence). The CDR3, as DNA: TGTGCCAGCAGCTTTAAGAACGAGGGGGCTGAGACCCAGTACTTC. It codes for CASSFKNEGAETQYF.

The CDR3 loop reads CASSNEQLIHGYTF. The DNA for the CDR3 is TGTGCCAGTAGTAATGAACAGCTAATCCATGGCTACACCTTC. The chain recombines TRBV19 with TRBJ1-2; no firm D call. The CDR3 is made up of 14 amino acids. The V gene's germline CDR1 is LNHDA and CDR2 SQIVND (reference sequence). V lost 4 bases, J lost 6 bases, and 15 bases lay in between.

This CDR3 is CAWGGTGAIGNTIYF. The DNA for the CDR3 is TGTGCCTGGGGTGGGACAGGGGCAATTGGAAACACCATATATTTT. V usage is TRBV30 and J usage is TRBJ1-3, with 10 positions matching TRBD1. Germline V gene data show CDR1 as GTSNPN and CDR2 as SVGIG (reference sequence). The CDR3 sequence is 15 residues long. V trimming: 5 bases; J trimming: 3 bases; junction bases outside the gene matches: 7. Together with reference TRBV30 and TRBJ1-3, the CDR3 gives the full variable domain: SQTIHQWPATLVQPVGSPLSLECTVEGTSNPNLYWYRQAAGRGLQLLFYSVGIGQISSEVPQNLSASRPQDRQFILSSKKLLLSDSGFYLCAWGGTGAIGNTIYFGEGSWLTVV.

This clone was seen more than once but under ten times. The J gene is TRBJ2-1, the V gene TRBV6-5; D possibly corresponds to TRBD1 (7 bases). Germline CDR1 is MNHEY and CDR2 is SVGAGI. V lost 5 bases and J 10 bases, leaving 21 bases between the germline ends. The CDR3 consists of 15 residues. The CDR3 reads CASSSDRDSYGEQFF. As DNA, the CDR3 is TGTGCCAGCAGTAGCGACAGGGACTCTTACGGGGAGCAGTTCTTC.

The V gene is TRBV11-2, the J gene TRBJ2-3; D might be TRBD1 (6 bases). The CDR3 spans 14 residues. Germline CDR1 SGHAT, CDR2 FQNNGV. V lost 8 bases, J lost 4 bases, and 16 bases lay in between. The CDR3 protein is CASSVGAISDTQYF. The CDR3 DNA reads TGTGCCAGCTCCGTGGGGGCTATTTCAGATACGCAGTATTTT.

The CDR3 spells CASSLEVGTFSYEQYF. In DNA form, the CDR3 reads TGTGCCAGCAGCTTGGAGGTGGGAACGTTCTCCTACGAGCAGTACTTC. The V and J genes are TRBV5-5 and TRBJ2-7; no reliable D call. The V end lost 0 bases, the J end lost 0 bases, and 13 bases lay between the germline ends. Germline V gives CDR1 SGHKS, CDR2 YYEKEE (reference sequence). The CDR3 has 16 amino acids.

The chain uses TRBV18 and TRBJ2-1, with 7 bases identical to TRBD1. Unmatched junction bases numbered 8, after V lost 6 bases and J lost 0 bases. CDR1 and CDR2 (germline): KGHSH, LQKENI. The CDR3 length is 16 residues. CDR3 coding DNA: TGTGCCAGCTCCCACAGGGGCACCAGCTCCTACAATGAGCAGTTCTTC. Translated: CASSHRGTSSYNEQFF.

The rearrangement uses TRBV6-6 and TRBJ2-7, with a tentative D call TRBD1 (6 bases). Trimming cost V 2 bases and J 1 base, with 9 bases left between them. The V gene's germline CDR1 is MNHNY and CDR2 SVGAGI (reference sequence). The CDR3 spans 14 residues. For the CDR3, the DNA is TGTGCCAGCAGTTACGGGGACATGTCCTACGAGCAGTACTTC. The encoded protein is CASSYGDMSYEQYF.

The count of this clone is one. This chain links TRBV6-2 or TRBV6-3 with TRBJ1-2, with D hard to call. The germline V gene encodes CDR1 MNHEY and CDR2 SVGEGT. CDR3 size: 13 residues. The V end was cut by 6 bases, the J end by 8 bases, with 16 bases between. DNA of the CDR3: TGTGCCAGCAGCCCTGAAGGTCTGGGCGGCTACACCTTC. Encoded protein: CASSPEGLGGYTF.

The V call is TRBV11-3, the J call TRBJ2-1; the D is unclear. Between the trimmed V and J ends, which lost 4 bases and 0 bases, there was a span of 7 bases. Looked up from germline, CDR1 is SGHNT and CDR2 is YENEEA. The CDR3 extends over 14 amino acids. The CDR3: CASSSDGSYNEQFF. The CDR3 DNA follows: TGTGCCAGCAGCTCGGACGGCTCCTACAATGAGCAGTTCTTC. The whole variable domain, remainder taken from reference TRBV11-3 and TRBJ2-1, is EAGVVQSPRYKIIEKKQPVAFWCNPISGHNTLYWYLQNLGQGPELLIRYENEEAVDDSQLPKDRFSAERLKGVDSTLKIQPAELGDSAVYLCASSSDGSYNEQFFGPGTRLTVL.

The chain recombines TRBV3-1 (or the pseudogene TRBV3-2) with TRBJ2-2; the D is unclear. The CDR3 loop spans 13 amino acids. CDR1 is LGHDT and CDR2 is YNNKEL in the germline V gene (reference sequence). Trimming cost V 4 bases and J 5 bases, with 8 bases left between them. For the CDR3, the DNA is TGTGCCAGCAGCCCCAGAGAAACCGGGGAGCTGTTTTTT. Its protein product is CASSPRETGELFF.

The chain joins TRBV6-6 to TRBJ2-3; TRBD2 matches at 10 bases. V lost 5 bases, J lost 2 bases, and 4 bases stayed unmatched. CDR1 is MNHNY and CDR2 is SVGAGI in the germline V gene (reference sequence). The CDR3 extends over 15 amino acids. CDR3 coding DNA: TGTGCCAGCAGTAGACTAGCGGGTGACACAGATACGCAGTATTTT. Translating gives CASSRLAGDTDTQYF.

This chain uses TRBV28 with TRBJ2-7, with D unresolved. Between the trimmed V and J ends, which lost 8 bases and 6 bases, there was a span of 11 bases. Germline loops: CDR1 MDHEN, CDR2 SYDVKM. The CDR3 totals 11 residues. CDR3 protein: CASAVAAEQYF. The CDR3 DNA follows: TGTGCCAGCGCTGTGGCAGCCGAGCAGTACTTC.